This entry lists 8 T cell receptor beta chains sequenced from one sample in a study of blood T cell repertoires in COVID-19. The data were produced by immunoSEQ multiplex PCR, yet TCRdb's version contains in-frame clones alone and is incomplete. Of 250,000 to 300,000 clones listed, over 80% were seen once; the top ten hold roughly 4.6%. Sequenced input: peripheral blood. These receptors were collected from a man in his fifties or sixties who had recovered from COVID-19.

V and J are TRBV21-1 and TRBJ2-1; the table gives TRBD1 as D, unverified against the DNA. TRBV21-1 is labeled a pseudogene. This CDR3 region has 19 residues. The CDR3 sequence: CASSRRDRGGIKGYNEQFF. CDR3 sequence (DNA): TGTGCCAGCAGCCGCCGGGACAGGGGGGGCATTAAAGGCTACAATGAGCAGTTCTTC.

V usage is TRBV5-1 and J usage is TRBJ2-1, with 9 positions matching TRBD1. The ends lost 0 bases at V and 2 bases at J; junction bases unmatched: 9. CDR1 is SGHRS, CDR2 YFSETQ, per germline. The CDR3 runs 18 residues. As DNA, the CDR3 is TGCGCCAGCAGCTTGGCCCCACAGGGGGCCCTCACCTACAATGAGCAGTTCTTC. Translation: CASSLAPQGALTYNEQFF.

J is TRBJ1-1 and V is TRBV5-1, with D possibly matching TRBD1 (5 bases). The CDR3 length is 14 residues. V lost 0 bases and J 8 bases, leaving 14 bases between the germline ends. Germline CDR1 SGHRS, CDR2 YFSETQ. The DNA of the CDR3 is TGCGCCAGCAGCTTGGGGGACTGGGCACGAGAAGCTTTCTTT. Translated, it gives CASSLGDWAREAFF. Full variable domain (rest looked up from reference TRBV5-1 and TRBJ1-1): KAGVTQTPRYLIKTRGQQVTLSCSPISGHRSVSWYQQTPGQGLQFLFEYFSETQRNKGNFPGRFSGRQFSNSRSEMNVSTLELGDSALYLCASSLGDWAREAFFGQGTRLTVV.

The chain links TRBV18 to TRBJ2-7, with D tentatively TRBD1 (5 bases). V was clipped by 3 bases and J by 6 bases, with 15 bases between them. The length of the CDR3 is 14 residues. Germline loops: CDR1 KGHSH, CDR2 LQKENI. CDR3 nucleotides: TGTGCCAGCTCACCGAATGCAGGGCGATTCGAGCAGTACTTC. Translation: CASSPNAGRFEQYF.

The chain has TRBV5-1 and TRBJ2-2; 8 positions agree with TRBD1. Germline CDR1 is SGHRS and CDR2 is YFSETQ. Losses at the gene ends were 5 bases for V and 7 bases for J; bases not matched to a gene: 7. The CDR3 totals 14 residues. In DNA, the CDR3 is TGCGCCAGCAGACTGCAGGGGGCAATCGGGGAGCTGTTTTTT. Its translation: CASRLQGAIGELFF.

For this clone: Other DNA sequences from this sample encode an identical CDR3 as well. The chain combines TRBV5-1 with TRBJ2-1, with TRBD2 identical over 8 bases. V was pared by 0 bases and J by 10 bases, with 3 bases of the junction left unmatched. The germline gives CDR1 SGHRS, CDR2 YFSETQ. The CDR3 is 13 amino acids. CDR3 loop: CASSLAVAGEQFF. DNA for the CDR3: TGCGCCAGCAGCTTGGCGGTAGCGGGAGAGCAGTTCTTC.

This clone has ten or more counts. The chain combines TRBV6-5 with TRBJ2-1, with TRBD2 matching 10 bases. From germline, CDR1 is MNHEY and CDR2 SVGAGI. This CDR3 has 15 residues. V shed 6 bases, J shed 4 bases, and the junction held 6 bases outside the gene matches. This CDR3 is CASRARTSGYNEQFF. The CDR3 nucleotides are TGTGCCAGCAGAGCGAGGACTAGCGGTTACAATGAGCAGTTCTTC.

The chain couples TRBV5-1 to TRBJ1-2, with 7 nucleotides matching TRBD1. Germline V gene sequence: CDR1 SGHRS, CDR2 YFSETQ. The V gene end was trimmed by 1 base and the J gene end by 6 bases; junction bases not matched to a gene: 6. The CDR3 length is 14 residues. In DNA form, the CDR3 reads TGCGCCAGCAGCTTGACGGCAGGGGGAAATGGCTACACCTTC. It yields the protein CASSLTAGGNGYTF.